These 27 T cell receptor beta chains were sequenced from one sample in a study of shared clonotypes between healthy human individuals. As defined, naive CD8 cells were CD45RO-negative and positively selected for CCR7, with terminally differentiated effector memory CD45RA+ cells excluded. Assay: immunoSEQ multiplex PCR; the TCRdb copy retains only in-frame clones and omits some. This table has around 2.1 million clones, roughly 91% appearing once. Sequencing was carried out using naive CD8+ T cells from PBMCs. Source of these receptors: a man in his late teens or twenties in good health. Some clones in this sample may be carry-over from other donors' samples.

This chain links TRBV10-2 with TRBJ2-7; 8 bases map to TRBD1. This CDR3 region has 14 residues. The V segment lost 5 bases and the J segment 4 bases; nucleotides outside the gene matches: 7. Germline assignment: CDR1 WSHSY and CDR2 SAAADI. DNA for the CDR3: TGCGCCAGCAGTAACCGGGACAGGCCGTACGAGCAGTACTTC. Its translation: CASSNRDRPYEQYF.

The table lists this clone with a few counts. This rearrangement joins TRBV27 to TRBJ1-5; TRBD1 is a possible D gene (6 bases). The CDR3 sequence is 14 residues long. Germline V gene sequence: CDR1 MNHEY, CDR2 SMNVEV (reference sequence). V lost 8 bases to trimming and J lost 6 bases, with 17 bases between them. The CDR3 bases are TGTGCCAGCCGGACAGCTCCCTGGGGTCAGCCCCAGCATTTT. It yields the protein CASRTAPWGQPQHF.

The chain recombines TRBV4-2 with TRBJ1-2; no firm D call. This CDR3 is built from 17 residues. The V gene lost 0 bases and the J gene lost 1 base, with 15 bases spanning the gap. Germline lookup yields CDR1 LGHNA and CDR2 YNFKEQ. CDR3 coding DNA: TGTGCCAGCAGCCAAGATCCGTTTGCGCACTTTAACTATGGCTACACCTTC. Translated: CASSQDPFAHFNYGYTF.

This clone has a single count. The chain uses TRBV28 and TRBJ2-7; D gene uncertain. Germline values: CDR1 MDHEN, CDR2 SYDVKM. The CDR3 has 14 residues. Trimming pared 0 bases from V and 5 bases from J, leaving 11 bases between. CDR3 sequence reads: CASSLWEGVNEQYF. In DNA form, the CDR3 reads TGTGCCAGCAGTTTATGGGAAGGAGTGAACGAGCAGTACTTC.

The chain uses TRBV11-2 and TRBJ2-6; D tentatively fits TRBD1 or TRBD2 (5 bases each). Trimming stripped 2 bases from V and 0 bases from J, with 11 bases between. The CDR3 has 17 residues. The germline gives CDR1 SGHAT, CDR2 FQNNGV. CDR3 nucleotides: TGTGCCAGCAGCTTACCGGGACGGAACTCTGGGGCCAACGTCCTGACTTTC. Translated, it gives CASSLPGRNSGANVLTF. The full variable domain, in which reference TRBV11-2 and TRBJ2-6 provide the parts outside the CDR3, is EAGVAQSPRYKIIEKRQSVAFWCNPISGHATLYWYQQILGQGPKLLIQFQNNGVVDDSQLPKDRFSAERLKGVDSTLKIQPAKLEDSAVYLCASSLPGRNSGANVLTFGAGSRLTVL.

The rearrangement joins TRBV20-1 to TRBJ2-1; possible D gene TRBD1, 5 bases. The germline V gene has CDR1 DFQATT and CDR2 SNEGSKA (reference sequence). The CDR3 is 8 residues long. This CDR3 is CRDNMQFF. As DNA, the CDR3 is TGCAGGGACAACATGCAGTTCTTC.

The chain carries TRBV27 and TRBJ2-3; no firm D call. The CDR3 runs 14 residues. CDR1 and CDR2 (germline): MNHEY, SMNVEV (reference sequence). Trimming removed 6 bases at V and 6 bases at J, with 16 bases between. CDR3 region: CASRSDLPNDTQYF. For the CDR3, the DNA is TGTGCCAGCAGATCGGACCTCCCCAATGATACGCAGTATTTT.

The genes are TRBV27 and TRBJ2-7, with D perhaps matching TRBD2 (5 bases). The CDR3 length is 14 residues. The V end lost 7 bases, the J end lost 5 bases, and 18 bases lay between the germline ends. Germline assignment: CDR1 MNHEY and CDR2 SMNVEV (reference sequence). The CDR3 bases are TGTGCCAGCACCCCCACTAGAGCGTTTGACGAGCAGTACTTC. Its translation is CASTPTRAFDEQYF.

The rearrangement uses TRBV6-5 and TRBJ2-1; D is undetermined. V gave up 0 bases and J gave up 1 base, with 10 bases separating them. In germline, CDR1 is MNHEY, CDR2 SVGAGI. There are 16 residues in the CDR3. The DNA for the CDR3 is TGTGCCAGCAGTTACTCGATGGAAGGGTCCTACAATGAGCAGTTCTTC. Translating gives CASSYSMEGSYNEQFF.

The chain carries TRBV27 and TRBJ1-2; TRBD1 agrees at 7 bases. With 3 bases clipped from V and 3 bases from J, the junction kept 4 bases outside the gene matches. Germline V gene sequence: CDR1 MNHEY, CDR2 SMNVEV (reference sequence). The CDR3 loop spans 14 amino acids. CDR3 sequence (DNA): TGTGCCAGCAGTTTGATAGGGGGCGACTATGGCTACACCTTC. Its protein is CASSLIGGDYGYTF.

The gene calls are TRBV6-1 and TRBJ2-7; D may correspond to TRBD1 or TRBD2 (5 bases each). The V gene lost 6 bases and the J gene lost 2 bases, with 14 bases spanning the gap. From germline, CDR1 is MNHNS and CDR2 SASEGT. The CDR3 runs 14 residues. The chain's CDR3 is CASSEGRLTYEQYF. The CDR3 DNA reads TGTGCCAGCAGCGAGGGACGGTTAACCTACGAGCAGTACTTC.

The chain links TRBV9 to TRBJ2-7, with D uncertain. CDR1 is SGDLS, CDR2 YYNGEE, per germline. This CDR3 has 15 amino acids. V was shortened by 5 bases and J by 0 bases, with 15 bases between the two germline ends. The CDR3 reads CASRGGPPRSYEQYF. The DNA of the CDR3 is TGTGCCAGCAGGGGCGGACCCCCCCGCTCCTACGAGCAGTACTTC. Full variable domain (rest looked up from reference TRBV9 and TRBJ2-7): DSGVTQTPKHLITATGQRVTLRCSPRSGDLSVYWYQQSLDQGLQFLIQYYNGEERAKGNILERFSAQQFPDLHSELNLSSLELGDSALYFCASRGGPPRSYEQYFGPGTRLTVT.

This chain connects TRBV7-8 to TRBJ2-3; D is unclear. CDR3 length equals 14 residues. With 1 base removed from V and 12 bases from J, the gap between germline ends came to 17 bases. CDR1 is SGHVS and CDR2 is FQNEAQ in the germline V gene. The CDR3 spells CASSLDSFSQSQYF. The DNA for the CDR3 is TGTGCCAGCAGCTTAGATTCCTTTAGTCAGTCCCAGTATTTT.

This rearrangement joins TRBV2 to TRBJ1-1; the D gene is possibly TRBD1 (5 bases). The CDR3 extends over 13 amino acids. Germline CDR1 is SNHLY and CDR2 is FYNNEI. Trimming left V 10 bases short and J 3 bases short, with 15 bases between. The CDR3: CAIDTGQDTEAFF. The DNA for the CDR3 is TGTGCCATCGACACAGGCCAGGACACTGAAGCTTTCTTT.

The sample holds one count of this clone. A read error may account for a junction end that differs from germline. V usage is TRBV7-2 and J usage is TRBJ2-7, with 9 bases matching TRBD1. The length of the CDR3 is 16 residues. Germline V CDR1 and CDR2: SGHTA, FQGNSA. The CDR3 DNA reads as TGTGCCAGCAGCTTAGCGGCGTGGACAGGGGACCACGAGCAGTGCTTC. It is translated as CASSLAAWTGDHEQCF.

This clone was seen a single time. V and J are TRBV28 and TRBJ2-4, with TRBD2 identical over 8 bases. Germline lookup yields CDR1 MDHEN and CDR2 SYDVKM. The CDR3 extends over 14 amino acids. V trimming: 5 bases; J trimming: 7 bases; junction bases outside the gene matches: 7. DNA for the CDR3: TGTGCCAGCAGTCCAAGCGGGAGAAGGAACATTCAGTACTTC. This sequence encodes CASSPSGRRNIQYF.

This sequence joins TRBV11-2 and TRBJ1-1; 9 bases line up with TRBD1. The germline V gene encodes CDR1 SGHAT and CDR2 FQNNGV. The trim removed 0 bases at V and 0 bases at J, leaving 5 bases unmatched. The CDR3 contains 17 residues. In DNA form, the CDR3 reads TGTGCCAGCAGCTTAGAACCCGGGACAGGGTTGAACACTGAAGCTTTCTTT. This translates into CASSLEPGTGLNTEAFF.

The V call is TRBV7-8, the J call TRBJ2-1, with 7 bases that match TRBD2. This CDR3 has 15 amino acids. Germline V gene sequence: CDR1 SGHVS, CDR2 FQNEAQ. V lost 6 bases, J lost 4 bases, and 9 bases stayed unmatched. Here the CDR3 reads CASRSSGTRYNEQFF. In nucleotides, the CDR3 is TGTGCCAGCAGGTCTAGCGGTACCCGTTACAATGAGCAGTTCTTC.

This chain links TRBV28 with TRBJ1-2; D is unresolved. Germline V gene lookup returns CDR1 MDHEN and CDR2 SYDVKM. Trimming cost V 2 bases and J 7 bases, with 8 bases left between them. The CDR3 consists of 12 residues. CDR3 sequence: CASSLGSGGYTF. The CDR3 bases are TGTGCCAGCAGTTTAGGTTCGGGTGGCTACACCTTC.

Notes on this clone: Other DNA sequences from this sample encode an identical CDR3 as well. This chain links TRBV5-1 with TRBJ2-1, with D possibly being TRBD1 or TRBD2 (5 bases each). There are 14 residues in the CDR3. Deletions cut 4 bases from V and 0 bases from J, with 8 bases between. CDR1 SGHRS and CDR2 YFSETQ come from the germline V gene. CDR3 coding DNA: TGCGCCAGCAGCCCCGGGACCTCCTACAATGAGCAGTTCTTC. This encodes CASSPGTSYNEQFF. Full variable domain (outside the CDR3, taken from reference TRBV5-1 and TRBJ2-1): KAGVTQTPRYLIKTRGQQVTLSCSPISGHRSVSWYQQTPGQGLQFLFEYFSETQRNKGNFPGRFSGRQFSNSRSEMNVSTLELGDSALYLCASSPGTSYNEQFFGPGTRLTVL.

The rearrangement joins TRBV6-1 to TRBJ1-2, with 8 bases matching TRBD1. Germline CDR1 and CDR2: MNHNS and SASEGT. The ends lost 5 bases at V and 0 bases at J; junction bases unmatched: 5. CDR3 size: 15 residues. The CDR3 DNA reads TGTGCCAGCAGTAAGGACAGGGTGACTAACTATGGCTACACCTTC. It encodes CASSKDRVTNYGYTF.

CDR3 bases: TGTGCCAGCAGTGGGTGGGGGACCCAACCCGGCGAGACCCAGTACTTC. Translating gives CASSGWGTQPGETQYF. The chain joins TRBV2 to TRBJ2-5; D possibly uses TRBD1 or TRBD2 (5 bases each). Trimming removed 4 bases from V and 5 bases from J, with 20 bases in between. CDR1 and CDR2 (germline): SNHLY, FYNNEI. This CDR3 spans 16 amino acids.

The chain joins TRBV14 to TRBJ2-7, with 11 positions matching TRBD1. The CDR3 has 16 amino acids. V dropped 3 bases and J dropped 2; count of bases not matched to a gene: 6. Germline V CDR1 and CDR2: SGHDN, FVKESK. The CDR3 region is CASSHLDRGPTYEQYF. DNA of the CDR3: TGTGCCAGCAGCCACCTGGACAGGGGGCCAACCTACGAGCAGTACTTC.

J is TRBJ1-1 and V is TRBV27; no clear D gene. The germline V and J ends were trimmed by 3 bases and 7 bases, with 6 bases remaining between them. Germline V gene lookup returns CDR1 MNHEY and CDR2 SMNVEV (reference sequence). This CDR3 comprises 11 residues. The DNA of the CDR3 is TGTGCCAGCAGTTTCGCAGATGAAGCTTTCTTT. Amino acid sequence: CASSFADEAFF.

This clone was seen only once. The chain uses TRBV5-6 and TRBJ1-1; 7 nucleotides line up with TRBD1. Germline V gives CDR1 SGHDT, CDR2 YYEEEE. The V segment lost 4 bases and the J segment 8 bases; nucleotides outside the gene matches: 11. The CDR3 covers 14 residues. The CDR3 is CASSVGQPANEAFF. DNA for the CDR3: TGTGCCAGCAGCGTGGGACAGCCCGCCAACGAAGCTTTCTTT.

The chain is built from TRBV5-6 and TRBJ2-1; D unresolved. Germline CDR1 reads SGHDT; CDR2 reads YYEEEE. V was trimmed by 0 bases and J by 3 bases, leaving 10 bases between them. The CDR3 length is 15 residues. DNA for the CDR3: TGTGCCAGCAGCTTGGGTGGCGAGGTCTACAATGAGCAGTTCTTC. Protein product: CASSLGGEVYNEQFF.

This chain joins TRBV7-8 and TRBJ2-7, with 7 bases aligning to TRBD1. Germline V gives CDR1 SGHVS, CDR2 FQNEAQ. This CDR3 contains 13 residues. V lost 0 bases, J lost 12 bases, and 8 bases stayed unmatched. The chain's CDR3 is CASSLATGPVRYF. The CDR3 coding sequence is TGTGCCAGCAGCTTAGCGACAGGGCCAGTGAGGTACTTC. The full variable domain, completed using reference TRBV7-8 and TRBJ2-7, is GAGVSQSPRYKVAKRGQDVALRCDPISGHVSLFWYQQALGQGPEFLTYFQNEAQLDKSGLPSDRFFAERPEGSVSTLKIQRTQQEDSAVYLCASSLATGPVRYFGPGTRLTVT.